Reported below is one T cell receptor (beta chain). Its antigen is not known. Measured with immunoSEQ multiplex PCR; TCRdb has only the in-frame clones, and not every one. The sample holds about 710,000 clones, 72% seen once. Negatively enriched CD4+ T cells were divided by CD45RA into naive and memory. The data were obtained in a study of shared clonotypes between healthy human individuals. Study-level information: Those who served as donors were two women and a few men between the ages of 18 and 49.

Findings and caveats of the study: Richness estimates generally favored naive over memory subsets.

The trim removed 5 bases at V and 8 bases at J, leaving 6 bases unmatched. Germline V gene sequence: CDR1 MNHEY, CDR2 SMNVEV (reference sequence). The CDR3 extends over 14 amino acids. The rearrangement uses TRBV27 and TRBJ1-4; TRBD1 matches 9 bases. This clonotype originated in a woman between 25 and 40 years old in good health. The sequenced sample was memory CD4+ T cells sorted from blood. The subset denotes: CD45RA-negative fraction. CDR3 nucleotides: TGTGCCAGCAGTGGGACAGGGTCCAACGAAAAACTGTTTTTT. Translating gives CASSGTGSNEKLFF.